This section outlines one T cell receptor beta chain sequence together with its context. Its antigen remains unknown. Germline CDR1 MNHEY, CDR2 SMNVEV (reference sequence). Germline trimming cut 4 bases from V and 5 bases from J; bases unmatched to any gene: 11. The CDR3 runs to 16 residues. The data were taken from a study of T cell responses to AZD1222 COVID-19 vaccine. The study's findings and limits: Among the donors, most were white British and more were female, and clonal diversity was possibly underestimated. Once two AZD1222 doses were given, Spike-specific TCR breadth and depth went up.

Here immunoSEQ multiplex PCR was the method, and the copy in TCRdb shows in-frame clones only, minus some. The table has 110,000 or so clones, about nine tenths seen once. The V and J genes are TRBV27 and TRBJ2-5; 9 nucleotides match TRBD1. This TCR derives from an adult in good health. Source: peripheral blood, taken on day 0 of AZD1222 vaccination. The CDR3 loop reads CASSSLPGQGRETQYF. The CDR3 region has the DNA TGTGCCAGCAGTTCCCTTCCGGGACAGGGAAGGGAGACCCAGTACTTC.